This T cell receptor beta chain comes out of a study of T cell responses to AZD1222 COVID-19 vaccine. Whole-study findings and limits: Vaccine-related CD4 TCRs covered spike, predominating at 160-218 and 743-854. Nearly half of spike-specific TCRs reportedly target variant regions that are unmutated in the B.1.351 and B.1.1.7 variants.

Sequenced by immunoSEQ multiplex PCR; TCRdb stores in-frame clones only, minus some. This sample has some 190,000 clones; over 90% occur once, and the top ten carry roughly 1.9%. In germline, CDR1 is WSHSY, CDR2 SAAADI. V was shortened by 7 bases and J by 2 bases, with 12 bases between the two germline ends. This CDR3 comprises 14 residues. With respect to this clone: Its specificity is not known.

The chain combines TRBV10-2 with TRBJ1-5; a weak D match, TRBD1 (5 bases). The specimen comprised peripheral blood, sampled 28 days after the second AZD1222 dose. The TCR was taken from an adult who received the AZD1222 COVID-19 vaccine. CDR3 sequence (DNA): TGCGCCAGCACTATGACAGAGGGCAATCAGCCCCAGCATTTT. This gives the protein CASTMTEGNQPQHF.